The source of this T cell receptor beta chain is a study of identical twins. Overall study findings and caveats: Conclusions rested on cross-sectional statistics rather than following the same donors.

One entry per CDR3 protein, called by TCRdb with MiXCR from the 5' RACE reads. The sample has roughly 470,000 distinct CDR3 sequences; 13% to 15% are singletons. CDR3 length: 13 residues. Deletions cut 5 bases from V and 5 bases from J, with 11 bases between. This clonotype came up a few times. Its specificity is unknown. In addition, the sample was reused for a study of yellow fever vaccine responses in identical twins. That publication notes: The authors reported partly convergent, partly personalized vaccine responses in identical twins.

Sequenced: CD4+ T cells sorted from blood. This TCR derives from a woman aged 18-29 years in good health. The chain links TRBV12-3 or TRBV12-4 to TRBJ2-3; unclear D gene. The CDR3 coding sequence is TGTGCCAGCAGTCCGACCCCTCGAGATACGCAGTATTTT. It codes for CASSPTPRDTQYF.